The next 10 T cell receptor beta chains were all read from a single sample in a study of cytotoxic CD8 clonotypes in ibrutinib-treated CLL. Generated by immunoSEQ multiplex PCR, the TCRdb table keeps only in-frame clones and is missing some. Found here are 50,000 to 70,000 clones, 50% to 65% of them singletons; the top ten hold roughly 25%. The source material was PBMCs, sampled at disease progression, from a patient treated with ibrutinib. Receptors were obtained from a human donor with chronic lymphocytic leukemia.

This clone was picked up a small number of times. This chain joins TRBV18 and TRBJ1-1; 8 bases align to TRBD1. J was trimmed by 3 bases and V by 5 bases; bases with no gene match: 5. The CDR3 length is 14 residues. Looked up from germline, CDR1 is KGHSH and CDR2 is LQKENI. CDR3 sequence (DNA): TGTGCCAGCTCATCCTACAGGGGGGACACTGAAGCTTTCTTT. Translation: CASSSYRGDTEAFF.

The V call is TRBV27, the J call TRBJ2-7, with TRBD2 identical over 11 bases. Trimming cost V 5 bases and J 0 bases; bases outside gene matches: 6. This CDR3 comprises 16 residues. CDR1 MNHEY and CDR2 SMNVEV come from the germline V gene (reference sequence). The CDR3 DNA is TGTGCCAGCAGTCATACCGGGACTAGCGGCTCCTACGAGCAGTACTTC. It yields the protein CASSHTGTSGSYEQYF.

This clone was recorded a few times. The gene calls are TRBV19 and TRBJ1-4, with D uncertain. From germline, CDR1 is LNHDA and CDR2 SQIVND (reference sequence). This CDR3 is built from 14 residues. V gave up 5 bases and J gave up 0 bases, with 7 bases separating them. This chain's CDR3 is CASSSQATNEKLFF. For the CDR3, the DNA is TGTGCCAGTAGTTCACAAGCAACTAATGAAAAACTGTTTTTT.

The J gene is TRBJ2-2, the V gene TRBV2; perhaps D is TRBD1 or TRBD2 (7 bases each). The CDR3 is 18 residues long. CDR1 is SNHLY and CDR2 is FYNNEI in the germline V gene. V was pared by 4 bases and J by 1 base, with 19 bases between. The CDR3 DNA follows: TGTGCCAGCAGTGGCTTCAGGGGGGGACAGATGAACACCGGGGAGCTGTTTTTT. This encodes CASSGFRGGQMNTGELFF.

This clone has only a few counts. This rearrangement joins TRBV15 to TRBJ2-2; 7 bases match TRBD1. Germline assignment: CDR1 LNHNV and CDR2 YYDKDF (reference sequence). V trimming: 0 bases; J trimming: 1 base; junction bases outside the gene matches: 2. This CDR3 has 16 amino acids. This chain's CDR3 is CATSREQGENTGELFF. The CDR3 nucleotides are TGTGCCACCAGCAGAGAGCAGGGGGAGAACACCGGGGAGCTGTTTTTT.

Only one count was recorded for this clone. This sequence joins TRBV27 and TRBJ1-1, with D hard to call. Trimming removed 3 bases from V and 1 base from J, with 9 bases in between. The CDR3 consists of 14 residues. The germline V gene has CDR1 MNHEY and CDR2 SMNVEV (reference sequence). CDR3 coding DNA: TGTGCCAGCAGTTTCCTGGACCCGAACACTGAAGCTTTCTTT. This gives the protein CASSFLDPNTEAFF.

This clone was picked up a small number of times. This chain links TRBV6-6 with TRBJ1-1; unclear D gene. Trimming took 2 bases from V and 3 from J, leaving 13 bases between them. The CDR3 has 15 residues. Germline assignment: CDR1 MNHNY and CDR2 SVGAGI (reference sequence). The CDR3 DNA sequence: TGTGCCAGCAGTTACGTTGCGGGCCACGACACTGAAGCTTTCTTT. Protein product: CASSYVAGHDTEAFF.

J is TRBJ2-7 and V is TRBV4-3; 8 positions agree with TRBD1. This CDR3 region has 15 residues. Per germline, CDR1 LGHNA and CDR2 YSLEER. Losses at the gene ends were 0 bases for V and 3 bases for J; bases not matched to a gene: 4. CDR3 DNA: TGCGCCAGCAGCCAAGATTTAGGACAGGGCTACGAGCAGTACTTC. Encoded protein: CASSQDLGQGYEQYF.

This chain connects TRBV30 to TRBJ2-3; the match to TRBD2 covers 10 bases. The ends lost 8 bases at V and 1 base at J; junction bases unmatched: 6. Germline CDR1 and CDR2: GTSNPN and SVGIG (reference sequence). There are 14 residues in the CDR3. CDR3 region: CALRLAGGTDTQYF. The DNA for the CDR3 is TGTGCCCTTCGGCTAGCGGGGGGCACAGATACGCAGTATTTT.

This clone qualifies as medium-sized. The rearrangement joins TRBV7-6 to TRBJ1-5; no definite D call. CDR1 is SGHVS, CDR2 FNYEAQ, per germline. The CDR3 consists of 12 residues. Trimming took off 1 base at V and 6 bases at J, with 4 bases between the two ends. CDR3 nucleotide sequence: TGTGCCAGCAGCTTAGTATGTCAGCCCCAGCATTTT. It translates to CASSLVCQPQHF.